This T cell receptor (beta chain) was identified in a study of CD8+ T cells in alopecia areata. Overall study context: Those treated were given oral tofacitinib at 5 to 10 mg twice daily.

Notes on this clone: Its target is unknown.

Extracted RNA was reverse transcribed, and the resulting cDNA served as sequencing template. Repertoires were generated with immunoSEQ multiplex PCR, while TCRdb's copy carries only in-frame clones and drops some. The sample shows approximately 180,000 clones, more than 60% of them seen only once. Study-wide results and limits: Affected scalp, especially in alopecia totalis/universalis, had a higher clonality than normal scalp did.

Those with alopecia areata gave lesional scalp punch biopsies and peripheral blood. V lost 7 bases and J lost 0, with 8 bases in between. There are 13 residues in the CDR3. Germline loops: CDR1 MNHEY, CDR2 SMNVEV (reference sequence). The starting material was CD4+ T cells sorted from blood, obtained at week 0. The rearrangement joins TRBV27 to TRBJ2-3; D remains ambiguous. The TCR originated in a human donor with alopecia areata. CDR3 sequence (DNA): TGTGCCAGCAAGTGGCCTAGCACAGATACGCAGTATTTT. This codes for CASKWPSTDTQYF.